The sequence of this TCR beta chain was determined in a study of long-term antiretroviral therapy in people with HIV. Study summary: A decade or so separates the oldest specimens from the later 2015 immediate-ART recommendation. General study points: ART adherence, viral resistance and therapy changes went unrecorded. The ART regimens used between about 2004 and 2017 may be less effective than current ones.

Only United States sites treated participants with HIV. Germline CDR1 and CDR2: LNHDA and SQIVND (reference sequence). The CDR3 loop spans 13 amino acids. The V end was cut by 6 bases, the J end by 4 bases, with 10 bases between. immunoSEQ v3.0 was run at survey level. The repertoire was sequenced with immunoSEQ multiplex PCR; TCRdb's copy has only in-frame clones and lacks some. This table has 20,000 to 25,000 clones, 65% to 85% appearing once. As for this clone: Its antigen is currently unknown.

The sample in question was unsorted PBMCs, obtained about 1.8 years before starting antiretroviral therapy. The TCR was taken from a woman in her thirties or forties with HIV. V and J are TRBV19 and TRBJ1-5, with a tentative D call TRBD1 (6 bases). The CDR3 spells CASSLDRNQPQHF. DNA for the CDR3: TGTGCCAGTAGCCTGGACAGAAATCAGCCCCAGCATTTT.